The text below deals with one T cell receptor (beta chain). It has no known antigen specificity. No qualities accompany the bases; no much larger clone lies one base away. In total, approximately 610 healthy bone marrow donors made up the cohort. All cohort members were sampled while nominally healthy, although unrecorded immune exposures were likely present. The donor tested CMV seropositive, placing the donor among the approximately 290 seropositive members of the cohort. A peripheral blood sample was collected from each donor, and TCR beta sequencing was performed on peripheral blood mononuclear cells. Genomic DNA extraction from the blood cell samples was performed with the Qiagen DNeasy Blood Extraction Kit. This entry belongs to a study of cytomegalovirus exposure and HLA in healthy donors (dated by TCRdb to the late 2010s). For context, the study as a whole: An earlier analysis of several hundred of the donors reported roughly 300 Gb of sequence data and some 100 million unique TCR beta sequences from about 180 million T cells. About 300 gigabases of sequencing data and approximately 85 million unique TCR sequences were included in an early release covering 550 to 650 HLA-typed donors. Among the roughly 410 genotyped donors, more than 70% belonged to the genetic ancestry cluster associated with self-reported Caucasian donors. The study aimed to test whether signatures of past pathogen exposure could be identified by cataloging public T cell receptors. The study used immunosequencing to profile the T cell repertoires of some 600 subjects and linked those repertoires to cytomegalovirus serostatus. In addition to the first cohort of 666 subjects, a separate validation cohort of 120 different subjects was used. To predict cytomegalovirus infection status, the study brought together high-throughput TCR immunosequencing, statistical association of individual TCRs with disease status, and machine learning. A later analysis re-examined previously published TCR beta repertoires from roughly 650 donors and added high-resolution HLA genotyping to investigate patterns of TCR occurrence. Rather than using new phenotypic data, the later analysis identified candidate immune exposures from TCR beta sequences and from how often those sequences occurred across donors. An earlier analysis of some 500 of the donors used high-throughput TCR beta sequencing to judge whether each TCR beta V gene segment behaved as functional or pseudogenic. Donor age, sex, ethnicity and CMV serostatus were compiled alongside the repertoire data. In a later genetic analysis, genome-wide SNP genotypes for 398 of the 666 donors were used, and that subset was treated as a discovery cohort. Every discovery cohort repertoire had been produced on one sequencing platform. HLA typing included class I and class II loci at four-digit resolution. The number of typed donors differed by locus: 629-630 for A, B, C, DRB1 and DQB1; approximately 540 for DQA1; approximately 610 for DPA1; and around 490 for DPB1. A handful of DR-DQ haplotypes were handled as single units for association and clustering because linkage in the cohort was strong. Among 398 genotyped donors of the cohort, an average of 235,054 unique TCR beta nucleotide sequences were sequenced per donor, roughly 20% of them non-productive. Findings and caveats that apply to the study as a whole: In a later analysis, TCR association rates were found to vary across HLA loci, with the most associated TCRs seen for DRB1 alleles and the fewest for HLA-C alleles. Because counts were too low, about 15 rarely observed V segments, including chromosome 9 orphons, were left out of the earlier analysis of 500 to 750 of the donors. A further reported finding was that TCR beta sequences accurately predicted the HLA-A and HLA-B alleles for most subjects in the first cohort. Compared with equally common non-associated chains, HLA-associated TCR beta chains in a later analysis were more clonally expanded and had lower generation probabilities. In a later analysis, about 16,000 TCR beta sequences were associated with specific HLA alleles at a false discovery rate of 0.05. Compared with the roughly 600-donor mean, donors in an Asian-associated ancestry cluster had fewer N-insertions in productive TCRs, according to a later genetic analysis. In a later analysis, several top co-occurrence clusters were reported to appear linked to parvovirus B19, influenza, CMV and Epstein-Barr virus. Correlated functional status among segregating V segments might reflect linkage disequilibrium, but an unknown experimental factor could not be ruled out. A cluster of highly shared sequence variants was judged likely to be a technical artifact of the sequencing pipeline. In an earlier analysis of some 640 of the donors, most TCR beta V segments were observed in productive rearrangements about 87% or about 30% of the time, broadly matching IMGT annotations. Most TCR sequences were observed very rarely across donors, whereas some public TCRs were present in many individuals. It was suggested by the authors that the approach could potentially be generalized to other disease states and immunological phenotypes. Presence/absence analyses assumed roughly uniform sequencing depth across donors, an assumption that may not hold. In vitro tests confirmed that a few of the cytomegalovirus-associated TCR beta chains recognize cytomegalovirus antigens. The only immune exposure information available for the cohort was CMV serostatus. Because HLA typing was missing for some donors at each locus, association tests included only the typed subset. This cohort had only TCR beta chains sequenced, and the lack of alpha or paired-chain data limited which features could be detected. Cytomegalovirus status was reported to be diagnosed by the classifier with high specificity and sensitivity in both the original and validation cohorts. Most CMV-associated TCR beta chains appeared to be HLA-restricted in a later analysis, and the HLA associations seemed to be driven largely by CMV exposure. When HLA alleles, especially DR and DQ, strongly co-occurred, TCR associations were difficult to assign to individual alleles. The study gave a list of 150 to 200 TCR beta chains associated with cytomegalovirus. The 87-base-pair reads could not distinguish some IMGT-functional V segments, including TRBV6-2 and TRBV6-3, so those segments were excluded. A later genetic analysis associated a missense DCLRE1C variant with V-gene and J-gene trimming of TCR beta chains, and an independent cohort replicated the association.

The junction shows trimming of 6 bases on V and 8 bases on J, plus 20 bases between the germline ends. CDR1 and CDR2 are drawn from the germline V gene (reference sequence): MNHNY, SVGAGI. The CDR3 spans 16 residues, from the cysteine through the phenylalanine. Just CDR3 DNA is preserved here, 48 bases in frame from base 1. Library construction relied on the immunoSEQ multiplex PCR assay. For the multiplex PCR, a mixture combining 60 forward primers for TCR Vbeta segments and 13 reverse primers for TCR Jbeta segments was used. The CDR3 region of rearranged TCR beta genes was amplified from genomic DNA by a multiplex PCR assay. The amplified TCR beta libraries were sequenced on the Illumina HiSeq System as 87-base-pair reads. Per the source publication's procedure: In a later analysis, tens of millions of unique TCR beta chains were counted across the approximately 640 repertoires, and around 10 million of these chains were shared by at least two donors. A nearest-neighbor algorithm error-corrected the raw reads and collapsed the reads into unique sequences, merging closely related sequences to remove PCR and sequencing errors. CDR3 sequences were aligned to IMGT reference sequences to assign V, D and J gene segments. For a sequence to be retained, a match of at least six nucleotides was required to both a V gene segment and a J gene segment. A rearrangement was called productive if the CDR3 had no stop codons and remained in frame with V and J, and every other rearrangement was called non-productive. Following IMGT convention, CDR3 was defined as the stretch from the second conserved V-encoded cysteine to the conserved J-encoded phenylalanine. The earlier analysis of some 550 of the donors excluded any sequence lacking an unambiguous match to a single V gene segment. An earlier analysis of under 750 of the donors called V segments functional above 56.7% productive rearrangements and segregating when the between-donor standard deviation exceeded 5%. To diagnose cytomegalovirus status from the catalog of TCR beta chain sequences, a statistical classification framework was built. In a later analysis, V and J genes were assigned by comparing TCR nucleotide sequences against IMGT/GENE-DB human TR gene sequences. A later analysis assigned CDR3 sequences and most-parsimonious VDJ recombination scenarios with the TCRdist pipeline. In a later analysis, each TCR beta chain was defined by its CDR3 amino acid sequence together with its V-gene family, and reads without a unique V-gene family were excluded. To address suspected cross-contamination and a sequencing artifact, a later analysis removed roughly 580 highly shared, low-generation-probability nucleotide sequences. In a later analysis, a clonal expansion index for each public chain was calculated from normalized within-repertoire ranks of inferred template counts. Generation probabilities in a later analysis came from a VDJ recombination model fitted to out-of-frame rearrangements, and those results were checked against IGoR. In a later analysis, TCR-TCR, TCR-HLA and TCR-CMV co-occurrence was scored with hypergeometric tests, and a repertoire-size bias correction was applied to TCR pairs. To estimate false discovery rates, a later analysis permuted the HLA or CMV assignments 20 times. In a later analysis, co-occurring TCRs were grouped using DBSCAN, and TCRdist sequence similarity was added for clustering within HLA-allele-positive subsets. Co-occurrence clustering excluded repertoires with fewer than 30,000 or more than 120,000 public chains, plus five with anomalous nucleotide sharing. Sourced from immuneACCESS, this table was stored by TCRdb with only in-frame sequences that have V and J called. A share of the clones is absent; for the studies checked, an unresolved V gene accounts for under half, and the remainder has no known explanation. The V and J calls and the clone size are those of that table, but D and trimming were determined from the DNA. This sample has about 95,000 clones in its table, and 76% of those were observed once. In total, the top ten clones hold approximately 5.6% of the sample.

The rearrangement combines TRBV6-6 with TRBJ1-6; matching of 5 bases hints at TRBD1 as the D gene. The sequence was collected from a man aged 25-45 years in good health and CMV-seropositive. Sequencing was carried out using PBMCs. Here the CDR3 is given as CASSQHTGGRDSPLHF. The nucleotides are TGTGCCAGCAGCCAACATACGGGGGGGAGGGATTCACCCCTCCACTTT.